This TCR beta chain was sequenced for a study of T cells in Graves' hyperthyroidism and ophthalmopathy. Study conclusions and caveats: Ophthalmopathy was identified by the model a median about seven months ahead of onset. Blood also contained most expanded thyroid clonotypes above 0.001.

CDR3 size: 11 residues. Trimming shortened V by 7 bases and J by 8 bases, and 9 bases separated the two germline ends. The germline V gene encodes CDR1 SGHVS and CDR2 FQNEAQ. Worth noting for this clonotype: Its antigen is currently unknown.

Among ophthalmopathy patients, the Clinical Activity Score reached at least 3, the NOSPECS grade reached at least 4, and duration remained under 3 months. PBMCs stemmed from less than 13 ml fresh peripheral blood. From RNA transcripts, TCR beta CDR3 regions were amplified. TCR CDR3 regions were first amplified by RT-PCR with HTBI primers. From the multiplex PCR reads, TCRdb called clonotypes with MiXCR, one entry per CDR3 protein. The sample lists fewer than 350,000 distinct CDR3 sequences, roughly a fifth occurring once. The TCR comes from a man aged 50 or older with Graves' ophthalmopathy. The V gene is TRBV7-8, the J gene TRBJ2-1; D uncertain. Sequenced: blood. CDR3 DNA: TGTGCCAGCACCGTAGCCCATGAGCAGTTCTTC. Translating it yields CASTVAHEQFF.